The present T cell receptor (beta chain) was sequenced within a study of blood T cells in healthy people across ages. Study as a whole: Through template switching, about one barcoded beta molecule was captured per two T cells, as measured in model experiments.

Trimming removed 2 bases from V and 2 bases from J, with 11 bases in between. The CDR3 has 15 amino acids. CDR1 is SGHKS and CDR2 is YYEKEE in the germline V gene (reference sequence). The second PCR ran roughly 6 to 11 cycles with a sample-barcoded 5' primer and J-beta primers. TCRdb reanalysed the 5' RACE reads using MiXCR and keeps one entry per CDR3 protein. The profile covers hundreds of thousands of distinct CDR3 sequences, with roughly three fifths appearing a single time and approximately 24% taken by the ten largest. Healthy Caucasian individuals from Russia aged about 6 to 95 were enrolled as donors. Roughly 9.5 milliliters of peripheral blood were drawn from each donor into EDTA-treated tubes. Each sample provided at least 6 micrograms of extracted total RNA.

The receptor was derived from a middle-aged man in good health. Sequencing was done on a sample of blood. This sequence joins TRBV5-5 and TRBJ1-5, with D perhaps matching TRBD1 (5 bases). The CDR3 DNA sequence: TGTGCCAGCAGCTTCGGGGCAGACCGCAATCAGCCCCAGCATTTT. This encodes CASSFGADRNQPQHF.